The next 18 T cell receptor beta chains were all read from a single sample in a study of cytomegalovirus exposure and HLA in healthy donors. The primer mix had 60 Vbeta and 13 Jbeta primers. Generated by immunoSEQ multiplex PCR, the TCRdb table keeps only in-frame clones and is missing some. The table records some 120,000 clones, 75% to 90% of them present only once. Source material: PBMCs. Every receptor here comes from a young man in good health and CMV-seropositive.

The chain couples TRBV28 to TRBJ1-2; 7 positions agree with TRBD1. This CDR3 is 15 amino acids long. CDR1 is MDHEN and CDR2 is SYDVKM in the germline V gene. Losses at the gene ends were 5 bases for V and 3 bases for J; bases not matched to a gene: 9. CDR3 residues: CASSVEQGQYYGYTF. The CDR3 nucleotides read TGTGCCAGCAGTGTAGAACAGGGGCAGTACTATGGCTACACCTTC.

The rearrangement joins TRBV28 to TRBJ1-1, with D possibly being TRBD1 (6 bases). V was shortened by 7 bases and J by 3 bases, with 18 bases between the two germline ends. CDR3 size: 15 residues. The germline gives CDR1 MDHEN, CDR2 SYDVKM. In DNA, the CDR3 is TGTGCCAGCATCGGGGGCGGGGGAGCGGACACTGAAGCTTTCTTT. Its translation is CASIGGGGADTEAFF. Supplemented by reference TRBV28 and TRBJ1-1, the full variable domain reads DVKVTQSSRYLVKRTGEKVFLECVQDMDHENMFWYRQDPGLGLRLIYFSYDVKMKEKGDIPEGYSVSREKKERFSLILESASTNQTSMYLCASIGGGGADTEAFFGQGTRLTVV.

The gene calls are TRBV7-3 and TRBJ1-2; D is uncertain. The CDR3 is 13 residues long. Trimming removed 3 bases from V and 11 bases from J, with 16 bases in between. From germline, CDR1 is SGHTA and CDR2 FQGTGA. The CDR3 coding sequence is TGTGCCAGCAGCTTGGGCTATTCAGAAGAATACACCTTC. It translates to CASSLGYSEEYTF.

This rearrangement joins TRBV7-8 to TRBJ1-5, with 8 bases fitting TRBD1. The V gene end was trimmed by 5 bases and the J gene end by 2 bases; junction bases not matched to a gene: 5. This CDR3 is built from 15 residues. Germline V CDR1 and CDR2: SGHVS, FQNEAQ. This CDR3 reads CASSPGGQGNQPQHF. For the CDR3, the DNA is TGTGCCAGCAGCCCAGGGGGACAGGGCAATCAGCCCCAGCATTTT.

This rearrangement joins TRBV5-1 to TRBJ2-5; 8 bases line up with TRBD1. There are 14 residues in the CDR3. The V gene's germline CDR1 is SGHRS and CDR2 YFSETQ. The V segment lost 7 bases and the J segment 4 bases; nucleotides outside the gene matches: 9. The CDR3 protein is CASRRDRRRETQYF. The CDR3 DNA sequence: TGCGCCAGCCGCCGGGACAGGAGGCGAGAGACCCAGTACTTC.

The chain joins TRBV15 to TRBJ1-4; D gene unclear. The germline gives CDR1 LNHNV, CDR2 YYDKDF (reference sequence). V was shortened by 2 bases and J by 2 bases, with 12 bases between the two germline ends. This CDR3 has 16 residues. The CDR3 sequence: CATSRWGGITNEKLFF. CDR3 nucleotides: TGTGCCACCAGCAGATGGGGAGGCATCACTAATGAAAAACTGTTTTTT.

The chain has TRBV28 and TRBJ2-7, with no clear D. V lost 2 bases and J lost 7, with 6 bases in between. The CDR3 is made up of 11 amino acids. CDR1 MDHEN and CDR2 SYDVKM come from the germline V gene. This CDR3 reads CASSLAWEQYF. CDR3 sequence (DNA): TGTGCCAGCAGTTTAGCGTGGGAGCAGTACTTC.

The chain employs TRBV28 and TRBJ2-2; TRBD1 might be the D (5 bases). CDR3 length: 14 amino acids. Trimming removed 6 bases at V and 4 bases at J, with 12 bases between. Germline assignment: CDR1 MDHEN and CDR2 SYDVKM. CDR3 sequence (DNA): TGTGCCAGCAGGTCCGGACACCTCACCGGGGAGCTGTTTTTT. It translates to CASRSGHLTGELFF.

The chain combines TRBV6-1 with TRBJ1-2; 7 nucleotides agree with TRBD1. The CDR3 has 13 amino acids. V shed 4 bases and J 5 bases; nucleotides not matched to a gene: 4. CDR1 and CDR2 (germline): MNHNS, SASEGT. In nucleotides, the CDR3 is TGTGCCAGCAGTGTACAGGGGACGTATGGCTACACCTTC. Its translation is CASSVQGTYGYTF.

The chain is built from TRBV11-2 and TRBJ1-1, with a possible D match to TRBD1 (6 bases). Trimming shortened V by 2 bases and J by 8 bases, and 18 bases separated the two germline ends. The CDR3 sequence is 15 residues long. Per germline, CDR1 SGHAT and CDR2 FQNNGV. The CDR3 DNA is TGTGCCAGCAGCTTATTTCACAGGGAAAGGGGAGAAGCTTTCTTT. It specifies CASSLFHRERGEAFF.

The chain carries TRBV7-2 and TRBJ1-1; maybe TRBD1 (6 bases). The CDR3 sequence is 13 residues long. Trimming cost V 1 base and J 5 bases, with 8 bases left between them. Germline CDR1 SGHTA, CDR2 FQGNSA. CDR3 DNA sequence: TGTGCCAGCAGCTTAGACAGGGAAACTGAAGCTTTCTTT. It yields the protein CASSLDRETEAFF.

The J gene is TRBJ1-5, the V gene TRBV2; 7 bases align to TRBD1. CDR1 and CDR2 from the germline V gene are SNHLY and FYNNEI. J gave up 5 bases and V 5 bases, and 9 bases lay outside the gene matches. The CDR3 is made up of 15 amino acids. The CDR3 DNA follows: TGTGCCAGCAGTCCCGTTACAGGGGACTATCAGCCCCAGCATTTT. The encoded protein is CASSPVTGDYQPQHF.

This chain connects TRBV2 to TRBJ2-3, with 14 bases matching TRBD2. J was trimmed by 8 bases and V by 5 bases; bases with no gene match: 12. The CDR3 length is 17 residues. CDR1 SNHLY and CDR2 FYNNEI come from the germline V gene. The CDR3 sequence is CASSTQIGLAGGGTQYF. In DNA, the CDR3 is TGTGCCAGCAGTACCCAAATCGGACTAGCGGGGGGCGGTACGCAGTATTTT.

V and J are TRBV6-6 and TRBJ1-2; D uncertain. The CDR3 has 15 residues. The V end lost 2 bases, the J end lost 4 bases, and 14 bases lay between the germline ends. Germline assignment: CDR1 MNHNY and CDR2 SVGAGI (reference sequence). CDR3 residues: CASSYEASTFYGYTF. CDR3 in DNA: TGTGCCAGCAGTTACGAAGCGTCGACCTTCTATGGCTACACCTTC.

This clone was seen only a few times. The DNA of the CDR3 is TGTGCCAGCAGCCAGGGGAGCCCTCGAGGGGGTGGCTACACCTTC. It encodes CASSQGSPRGGGYTF. This chain joins TRBV6-1 and TRBJ1-2, with TRBD1 as a possible D gene (6 bases). The germline gives CDR1 MNHNS, CDR2 SASEGT. This CDR3 has 15 amino acids. The V and J ends lost 6 bases and 7 bases respectively, with 21 bases between them.

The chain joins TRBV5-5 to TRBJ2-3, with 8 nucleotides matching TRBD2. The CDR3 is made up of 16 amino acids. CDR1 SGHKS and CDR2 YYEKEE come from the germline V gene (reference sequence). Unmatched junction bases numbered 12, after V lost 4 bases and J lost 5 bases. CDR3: CASSPGGAGERDTQYF. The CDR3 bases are TGTGCCAGCAGCCCGGGGGGGGCGGGGGAACGAGATACGCAGTATTTT.

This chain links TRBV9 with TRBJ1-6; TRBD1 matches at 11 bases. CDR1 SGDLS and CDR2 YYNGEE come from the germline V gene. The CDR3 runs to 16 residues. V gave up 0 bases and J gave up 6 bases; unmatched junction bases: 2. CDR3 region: CASSVVDRGRNSPLHF. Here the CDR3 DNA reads TGTGCCAGCAGCGTAGTGGACAGGGGGCGTAATTCACCCCTCCACTTT.

For the CDR3, the DNA is TGCGCCAGCAGGGATCAGGGAACCTACGAGCAGTACTTC. Its translation: CASRDQGTYEQYF. This sequence joins TRBV5-1 and TRBJ2-7, with D possibly TRBD1 on 5 matching bases. Germline CDR1 is SGHRS and CDR2 is YFSETQ. This CDR3 region has 13 residues. With 5 bases removed from V and 2 bases from J, the gap between germline ends came to 11 bases.